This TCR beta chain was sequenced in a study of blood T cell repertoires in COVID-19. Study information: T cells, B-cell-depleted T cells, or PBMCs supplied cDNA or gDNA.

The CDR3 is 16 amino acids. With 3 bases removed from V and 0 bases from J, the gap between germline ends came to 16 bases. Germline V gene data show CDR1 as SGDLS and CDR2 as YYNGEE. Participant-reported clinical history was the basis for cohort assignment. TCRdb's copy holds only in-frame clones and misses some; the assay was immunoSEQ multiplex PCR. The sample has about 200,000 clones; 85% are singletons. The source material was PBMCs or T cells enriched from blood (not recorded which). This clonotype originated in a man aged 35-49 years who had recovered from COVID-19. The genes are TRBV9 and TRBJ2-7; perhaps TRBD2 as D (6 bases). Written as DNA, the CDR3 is TGTGCCAGCAGCGCAGACCCGGAGGGTAGCTCCTACGAGCAGTACTTC. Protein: CASSADPEGSSYEQYF.